The 14 T cell receptor beta chains listed next were all sequenced from one sample in a study of shared clonotypes between healthy human individuals (dated by TCRdb to 2020 to 2021). The method behind the library was the immunoSEQ multiplex PCR assay. Held by TCRdb, this immuneACCESS table contains in-frame sequences only and omits some clones. Under half of the omission traces to an unresolved V gene where checked; the cause of the rest is unknown. In all, the sample holds fewer than 200,000 clones, and around 93% of those were seen once. The ten most abundant clones make up 0.067% of the sample. The sequenced material came from naive CD4+ T cells sorted from blood. In the paper's terms, the cell subset or site label means: CD45RA+ positively selected. The receptor source for this set is a woman aged 25 to 39 in good health.

The chain employs TRBV7-2 and TRBJ2-5; TRBD2 agrees at 8 bases. The J call may be in error: the DNA end matches TRBJ2-7 better. The CDR3 runs 14 residues. The germline V gene has CDR1 SGHTA and CDR2 FQGNSA. CDR3: CASSASSGSREQYF. CDR3 nucleotide sequence: TGTGCCAGCAGCGCAAGCAGCGGGAGTCGCGAGCAGTACTTC.

The rearrangement links TRBV6-1 to TRBJ1-2, with 8 nucleotides matching TRBD1. Germline loops: CDR1 MNHNS, CDR2 SASEGT. V gave up 3 bases and J gave up 8 bases; unmatched junction bases: 14. CDR3 length equals 16 residues. The CDR3 DNA is TGTGCCAGCAGTGACCGAGCGCAGGGGGCAAGGTGGGGCTACACCTTC. Translated: CASSDRAQGARWGYTF.

This clone came up a few times. This chain uses TRBV28 with TRBJ2-4; a possible D gene is TRBD2 (6 bases). This CDR3 region has 17 residues. CDR1 is MDHEN, CDR2 SYDVKM, per germline. V shed 3 bases and J shed 0 bases, with 15 bases lying between them. The CDR3 nucleotides are TGTGCCAGCAGTTTCCCGCTAGCGTCGGTAGCCAAAAACATTCAGTACTTC. This codes for CASSFPLASVAKNIQYF.

This clone was seen only once. This sequence joins TRBV28 and TRBJ1-1, with unresolved D. The V gene lost 3 bases and the J gene lost 4 bases, with 6 bases spanning the gap. CDR1 and CDR2 (germline): MDHEN, SYDVKM. The CDR3 has 12 amino acids. The CDR3 reads CASSFDPTEAFF. The CDR3 nucleotides read TGTGCCAGCAGTTTTGACCCCACTGAAGCTTTCTTT.

The chain carries TRBV19 and TRBJ2-5; a weak D match, TRBD2 (6 bases). This CDR3 has 14 residues. Germline CDR1 LNHDA, CDR2 SQIVND (reference sequence). The ends were cut back, 6 bases at V and 5 bases at J, with 16 bases in the middle. CDR3 amino acids: CASRSGTLAETQYF. CDR3 nucleotides: TGTGCCAGTAGGTCCGGGACTCTCGCGGAGACCCAGTACTTC.

The chain employs TRBV28 and TRBJ1-4; D is ambiguous. The germline V and J ends were trimmed by 7 bases and 3 bases, with 9 bases remaining between them. In germline, CDR1 is MDHEN, CDR2 SYDVKM. CDR3 length: 13 amino acids. The CDR3 DNA follows: TGTGCCAGCAAGGGCAGCCCTAATGAAAAACTGTTTTTT. It codes for CASKGSPNEKLFF.

The V gene is TRBV28, the J gene TRBJ2-7; D is possibly TRBD1 (6 bases). Germline lookup yields CDR1 MDHEN and CDR2 SYDVKM. The V and J ends lost 6 bases and 9 bases respectively, with 15 bases between them. This CDR3 region has 12 residues. The CDR3 region is CASRTGHGGQYF. As DNA, the CDR3 is TGTGCCAGCAGGACAGGCCATGGGGGGCAGTACTTC.

The chain links TRBV2 to TRBJ2-5; no definite D call. The J call is doubtful: the DNA matches TRBJ2-7 better. The CDR3 has 13 amino acids. CDR1 is SNHLY, CDR2 FYNNEI, per germline. This CDR3 is CASRAEVGYEQYF. The CDR3, as DNA: TGTGCCAGCAGGGCCGAGGTAGGCTACGAGCAGTACTTC.

The chain carries TRBV14 and TRBJ2-7, with TRBD1 matching over 7 bases. CDR1 and CDR2 (germline): SGHDN, FVKESK. This CDR3 has 18 amino acids. V lost 4 bases to trimming and J lost 0 bases; unmatched junction nucleotides: 15. The CDR3 region is CASSRITTGTAFSYEQYF. The CDR3 DNA is TGTGCCAGCAGCCGCATTACCACCGGGACAGCATTCTCCTACGAGCAGTACTTC.

The chain recombines TRBV6-5 with TRBJ1-3; the D is unclear. V lost 2 bases and J 4 bases, leaving 15 bases between the germline ends. Germline loops: CDR1 MNHEY, CDR2 SVGAGI. This CDR3 comprises 16 residues. CDR3: CASSYTVRGRGNTIYF. The CDR3 DNA reads as TGTGCCAGCAGTTACACCGTGAGAGGGCGGGGAAACACCATATATTTT.

The chain combines TRBV11-2 with TRBJ2-3, with D perhaps TRBD2 (5 bases). The CDR3 runs 12 residues. In germline, CDR1 is SGHAT, CDR2 FQNNGV. The germline V and J ends were trimmed by 2 bases and 11 bases, with 11 bases remaining between them. In DNA form, the CDR3 reads TGTGCCAGCAGCTTACTCGGGATGGTGCAGTATTTT. Residues: CASSLLGMVQYF.

The rearrangement joins TRBV6-1 to TRBJ1-5, with a possible D match to TRBD1 (6 bases). Germline V gives CDR1 MNHNS, CDR2 SASEGT. The CDR3 length is 15 residues. V lost 6 bases and J lost 6, with 18 bases in between. The CDR3 protein is CASRGNRVRSQPQHF. CDR3 DNA: TGTGCCAGCAGGGGGAACAGGGTCCGGTCTCAGCCCCAGCATTTT.

The chain has TRBV18 and TRBJ1-5; perhaps TRBD1 as D (6 bases). Deletions cut 0 bases from V and 8 bases from J, with 14 bases between. The CDR3 covers 15 residues. CDR1 is KGHSH and CDR2 is LQKENI in the germline V gene. The CDR3 reads CASSPPGQGNEPQHF. The CDR3 bases are TGTGCCAGCTCACCACCCGGGCAGGGGAATGAGCCCCAGCATTTT.

Here the CDR3 DNA reads TGTGCCAGCAGTTTAACGGTCTTTCCTATACCCCACGAGCAGTACTTC. As protein: CASSLTVFPIPHEQYF. The J gene is TRBJ2-7, the V gene TRBV27, with D unresolved. CDR1 and CDR2 from the germline V gene are MNHEY and SMNVEV (reference sequence). This CDR3 comprises 16 residues. Trimming took off 2 bases at V and 5 bases at J, with 19 bases between the two ends.